This passage covers 26 T cell receptor beta chains from one sample sequenced in a study of cytomegalovirus exposure and HLA in healthy donors. With 60 Vbeta and 13 Jbeta primers, the PCR was carried out. Repertoires were generated with immunoSEQ multiplex PCR, while TCRdb's copy carries only in-frame clones and drops some. The sample carries some 130,000 clones, roughly four fifths recorded once. Sequenced material: PBMCs. Every receptor here comes from a woman in her forties or fifties in good health and CMV-seropositive.

V usage is TRBV7-3 and J usage is TRBJ2-1, with no clear D. The V end was cut by 1 base, the J end by 0 bases, with 10 bases between. CDR1 and CDR2 from the germline V gene are SGHTA and FQGTGA. The CDR3 loop spans 16 amino acids. The CDR3 DNA reads as TGTGCCAGCAGCTTAAGCGGTGGTCGCTCCTACAATGAGCAGTTCTTC. This codes for CASSLSGGRSYNEQFF.

This clone occurred a few times. This chain connects TRBV5-1 to TRBJ1-1, with D possibly TRBD1 on 6 matching bases. V was cut by 3 bases and J by 1 base, with 16 bases left in between. The CDR3 length is 16 residues. The V gene's germline CDR1 is SGHRS and CDR2 YFSETQ. The CDR3 spells CASSSSNRDGNTEAFF. The CDR3 region has the DNA TGCGCCAGCAGCTCTTCCAACAGGGATGGGAACACTGAAGCTTTCTTT.

V gene TRBV29-1 combines with J gene TRBJ2-7, with D unclear. Germline-derived CDR1 and CDR2 are SQVTM and ANQGSEA. CDR3 size: 12 residues. V was cut by 4 bases and J by 0 bases, with 7 bases left in between. The chain's CDR3 is CSVAYGSYEQYF. For the CDR3, the DNA is TGCAGCGTTGCTTACGGCTCCTACGAGCAGTACTTC.

The chain joins TRBV5-6 to TRBJ2-5; perhaps TRBD1 as D (6 bases). The DNA end favors TRBJ2-7, so the J call may be wrong. The CDR3 is 13 amino acids. Germline V lookup: CDR1 SGHDT, CDR2 YYEEEE. CDR3 residues: CASSRDKNYEQYF. CDR3 nucleotides: TGTGCCAGCAGCCGGGACAAGAACTACGAGCAGTACTTC.

V is TRBV10-3 and J is TRBJ2-3; D possibly corresponds to TRBD1 (5 bases). CDR3 size: 14 residues. Germline V CDR1 and CDR2: ENHRY, SYGVKD. The ends were cut back, 4 bases at V and 1 base at J, with 9 bases in the middle. CDR3 protein: CAISASTGTDTQYF. The CDR3 nucleotides read TGTGCCATCAGTGCCTCGACAGGCACAGATACGCAGTATTTT.

In DNA form, the CDR3 reads TGTGCCAGCAGTTTAATATACAGCACCGAGCAGTACTTC. Protein sequence: CASSLIYSTEQYF. The rearrangement links TRBV27 to TRBJ2-7, with D uncertain. V was shortened by 2 bases and J by 6 bases, with 11 bases between the two germline ends. Per the germline V gene, CDR1 is MNHEY and CDR2 is SMNVEV (reference sequence). The CDR3 length is 13 residues.

The gene calls are TRBV7-9 and TRBJ1-1; no clear D. Trimming stripped 1 base from V and 4 bases from J, with 10 bases between. The CDR3 loop spans 14 amino acids. Per germline, CDR1 SEHNR and CDR2 FQNEAQ (reference sequence). CDR3 in DNA: TGTGCCAGCAGCTTAGGCGGTTTGGGCACTGAAGCTTTCTTT. Protein product: CASSLGGLGTEAFF.

J is TRBJ2-3 and V is TRBV6-5; TRBD2 agrees at 8 bases. This CDR3 comprises 15 residues. Germline V gives CDR1 MNHEY, CDR2 SVGAGI. With V trimmed by 5 bases and J by 0 bases, 4 bases remained unmatched. The CDR3 sequence: CASSIAGTSTDTQYF. CDR3 DNA sequence: TGTGCCAGCAGTATAGCGGGGACTAGCACAGATACGCAGTATTTT.

The CDR3 sequence: CASSWTGQDEKLFF. The CDR3 DNA reads as TGTGCCAGCTCATGGACAGGGCAAGATGAAAAACTGTTTTTT. J is TRBJ1-4 and V is TRBV18; 8 bases agree with TRBD1. Germline loops: CDR1 KGHSH, CDR2 LQKENI. The length of the CDR3 is 14 residues. J was trimmed by 6 bases and V by 5 bases; bases with no gene match: 5.

The chain has TRBV6-5 and TRBJ1-6; maybe TRBD1 (5 bases). Germline loops: CDR1 MNHEY, CDR2 SVGAGI. This CDR3 comprises 15 residues. Trimming pared 0 bases from V and 9 bases from J, leaving 12 bases between. In nucleotides, the CDR3 is TGTGCCAGCAGTTACTCGAAGGGTAGGGGTTCACCCCTCCACTTT. It is translated as CASSYSKGRGSPLHF.

The V call is TRBV27, the J call TRBJ2-7; TRBD2 matches 7 bases. Losses at the gene ends were 3 bases for V and 2 bases for J; bases not matched to a gene: 16. Germline V lookup: CDR1 MNHEY, CDR2 SMNVEV (reference sequence). This CDR3 comprises 18 residues. The CDR3 region is CASSFGPRFAGEPYEQYF. CDR3 nucleotide sequence: TGTGCCAGCAGTTTTGGCCCCCGTTTTGCGGGGGAACCCTACGAGCAGTACTTC.

The V gene is TRBV25-1, the J gene TRBJ1-2, with 9 bases lining up with TRBD1. The V gene end was trimmed by 1 base and the J gene end by 4 bases; junction bases not matched to a gene: 4. The CDR3 covers 15 residues. The germline CDR1 and CDR2 sequences are MGHDK and SYGVNS. The CDR3 region is CASSESGTGSYGYTF. DNA of the CDR3: TGTGCCAGCAGTGAATCAGGGACAGGGTCCTATGGCTACACCTTC.

The V and J genes are TRBV30 and TRBJ1-6, with TRBD1 matching 7 bases. The CDR3 sequence is 14 residues long. Germline V gene sequence: CDR1 GTSNPN, CDR2 SVGIG (reference sequence). V shed 4 bases, J shed 10 bases, and the junction held 10 bases outside the gene matches. DNA of the CDR3: TGTGCCTGGAAGTTAAAGGGGGCAGGATCACCCCTCCACTTT. This codes for CAWKLKGAGSPLHF. Looking up the rest from reference TRBV30 and TRBJ1-6 gives the full variable domain: SQTIHQWPATLVQPVGSPLSLECTVEGTSNPNLYWYRQAAGRGLQLLFYSVGIGQISSEVPQNLSASRPQDRQFILSSKKLLLSDSGFYLCAWKLKGAGSPLHFGNGTRLTVT.

This rearrangement joins TRBV7-8 to TRBJ1-1, with D perhaps matching TRBD1 (5 bases). CDR1 is SGHVS and CDR2 is FQNEAQ in the germline V gene. The CDR3 is 16 amino acids. V was pared by 1 base and J by 5 bases, with 17 bases between. This chain's CDR3 is CASSLEVAGGWTEAFF. DNA of the CDR3: TGTGCCAGCAGCTTAGAGGTGGCGGGGGGTTGGACTGAAGCTTTCTTT.

The CDR3 DNA reads TGTGCCTGGAGTGCTGGACAGAATAATTCACCCCTCCACTTT. Amino acids: CAWSAGQNNSPLHF. The chain combines TRBV30 with TRBJ1-6, with D perhaps TRBD1 (6 bases). Trimming stripped 1 base from V and 5 bases from J, with 9 bases between. This CDR3 comprises 14 residues. CDR1 and CDR2 from the germline V gene are GTSNPN and SVGIG (reference sequence).

This clone has a handful of counts. The chain combines TRBV7-2 with TRBJ2-7; no firm D call. The V gene's germline CDR1 is SGHTA and CDR2 FQGNSA. The CDR3 length is 12 residues. The V gene lost 5 bases and the J gene lost 3 bases, with 8 bases spanning the gap. CDR3 loop: CASSVLYYEQYF. The CDR3 DNA reads TGTGCCAGCAGCGTCCTATACTACGAGCAGTACTTC.

The V gene is TRBV4-2, the J gene TRBJ2-1, with 7 bases that match TRBD2. There are 15 residues in the CDR3. Germline CDR1 LGHNA, CDR2 YNFKEQ. V was pared by 1 base and J by 2 bases, with 2 bases of the junction left unmatched. The CDR3 DNA reads TGTGCCAGCAGCCAAGGGGGGGGGACCTACAATGAGCAGTTCTTC. This translates into CASSQGGGTYNEQFF.

The chain carries TRBV2 and TRBJ2-6; D is undetermined. The V and J ends lost 2 bases and 3 bases respectively, with 11 bases between them. Germline V gives CDR1 SNHLY, CDR2 FYNNEI. The length of the CDR3 is 16 residues. CDR3 sequence reads: CASSEQASVGANVLTF. In nucleotides, the CDR3 is TGTGCCAGCAGTGAACAGGCGTCCGTTGGGGCCAACGTCCTGACTTTC.

V usage is TRBV4-1 and J usage is TRBJ2-5; the match to TRBD1 covers 7 bases. The J segment lost 0 bases and the V segment lost 1 base, leaving 8 bases of the junction unmatched. CDR3 length equals 17 residues. Germline loops: CDR1 MGHRA, CDR2 YSYEKL. The CDR3 DNA reads TGCGCCAGCAGCCAAGTGACAGGGTACCTGAACCAAGAGACCCAGTACTTC. Translation gives CASSQVTGYLNQETQYF.

The V gene is TRBV29-1, the J gene TRBJ2-7; 11 nucleotides match TRBD2. Germline loops: CDR1 SQVTM, CDR2 ANQGSEA. Trimming at V came to 4 bases and at J to 6 bases, leaving 5 bases not matched to a gene. This CDR3 is built from 13 residues. The CDR3, as DNA: TGCAGCGTTGTCCTAGGGACTAGCGGCGAGCAGTACTTC. Protein product: CSVVLGTSGEQYF.

A few counts support this clone. The gene calls are TRBV6-1 and TRBJ2-4; TRBD1 matches at 9 bases. Per the germline V gene, CDR1 is MNHNS and CDR2 is SASEGT. This CDR3 comprises 17 residues. The ends lost 3 bases at V and 7 bases at J; junction bases unmatched: 13. CDR3 amino acids: CASSDPPTTGGENIQYF. The CDR3 DNA sequence: TGTGCCAGCAGTGATCCCCCCACTACAGGGGGCGAGAACATTCAGTACTTC.

The chain uses TRBV28 and TRBJ1-6; tentative D call: TRBD1 (5 bases). V lost 6 bases and J 5 bases, leaving 14 bases between the germline ends. This CDR3 has 15 amino acids. Germline loops: CDR1 MDHEN, CDR2 SYDVKM. The CDR3 region has the DNA TGTGCCAGCAGCGGGTCCCTAGGGGATAATTCACCCCTCCACTTT. Translated, it gives CASSGSLGDNSPLHF.

The rearrangement links TRBV10-3 to TRBJ1-6, with TRBD1 as a possible D gene (6 bases). CDR1 is ENHRY and CDR2 is SYGVKD in the germline V gene. CDR3 size: 14 residues. Trimming shortened V by 0 bases and J by 7 bases, and 7 bases separated the two germline ends. The CDR3 DNA reads TGTGCCATCAGTGAGTCGGGGGCAAATTCACCCCTCCACTTT. Its translation: CAISESGANSPLHF.

This clone was seen a few times. V gene TRBV4-2 combines with J gene TRBJ2-6; D possibly corresponds to TRBD2 (6 bases). The germline V and J ends were trimmed by 0 bases and 12 bases, with 12 bases remaining between them. The germline gives CDR1 LGHNA, CDR2 YNFKEQ. The CDR3 length is 14 residues. CDR3 loop: CASSQDRLGGVLTF. In DNA, the CDR3 is TGTGCCAGCAGCCAAGATCGTCTCGGGGGCGTCCTGACTTTC.

The chain is built from TRBV7-9 and TRBJ2-3, with TRBD2 matching over 7 bases. Germline V gene lookup returns CDR1 SEHNR and CDR2 FQNEAQ (reference sequence). The CDR3 is 17 residues long. V dropped 5 bases and J dropped 2; count of bases not matched to a gene: 13. The CDR3 DNA follows: TGTGCCAGCAGCACGCAGGTGTGGCGGGGGTTCACAGATACGCAGTATTTT. It translates to CASSTQVWRGFTDTQYF.

This chain uses TRBV7-3 with TRBJ2-2, with D possibly matching TRBD1 (6 bases). Germline CDR1 SGHTA, CDR2 FQGTGA. There are 15 residues in the CDR3. The V and J ends lost 4 bases and 0 bases respectively, with 9 bases between them. This CDR3 reads CASSSDSTNTGELFF. Written as DNA, the CDR3 is TGTGCCAGCAGCTCGGACAGTACGAACACCGGGGAGCTGTTTTTT. Combining the CDR3 with reference TRBV7-3 and TRBJ2-2 gives the whole variable domain GAGVSQTPSNKVTEKGKYVELRCDPISGHTALYWYRQSLGQGPEFLIYFQGTGAADDSGLPNDRFFAVRPEGSVSTLKIQRTERGDSAVYLCASSSDSTNTGELFFGEGSRLTVL.